This T cell receptor beta chain was found in a study of glioma-infiltrating T cells after dendritic cell vaccination. The table lists this clone with a count of one. Time point specified: after dendritic cell vaccination, including at tumor progression/relapse. CDR3 length: 16 residues. Trimming pared 1 base from V and 0 bases from J, leaving 9 bases between. The germline V gene has CDR1 MGHRA and CDR2 YSYEKL. TCRdb's table, derived via immunoSEQ multiplex PCR, lists solely in-frame clones and lacks some. The data hold 110,000 or so clones, with almost 90% observed a single time. The V call is TRBV4-1, the J call TRBJ2-2; D is possibly TRBD1 (5 bases). Sequencing used blood, obtained after dendritic cell vaccination. This TCR derives from a human donor with glioblastoma. CDR3 protein: CASSQAPGPNTGELFF. As DNA, the CDR3 is TGCGCCAGCAGCCAAGCTCCAGGGCCGAACACCGGGGAGCTGTTTTTT.